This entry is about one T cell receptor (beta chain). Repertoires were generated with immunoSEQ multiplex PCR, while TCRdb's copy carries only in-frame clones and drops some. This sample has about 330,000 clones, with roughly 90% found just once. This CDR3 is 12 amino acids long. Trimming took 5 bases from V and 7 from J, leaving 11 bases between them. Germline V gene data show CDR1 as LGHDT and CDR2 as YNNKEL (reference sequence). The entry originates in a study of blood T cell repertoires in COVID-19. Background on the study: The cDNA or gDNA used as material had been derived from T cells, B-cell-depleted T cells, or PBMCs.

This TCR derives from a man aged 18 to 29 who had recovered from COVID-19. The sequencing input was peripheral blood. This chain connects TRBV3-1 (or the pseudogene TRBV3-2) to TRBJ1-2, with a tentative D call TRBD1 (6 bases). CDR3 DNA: TGTGCCAGCAGCTTCAGGACAGTTGGCTACACCTTC. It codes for CASSFRTVGYTF.